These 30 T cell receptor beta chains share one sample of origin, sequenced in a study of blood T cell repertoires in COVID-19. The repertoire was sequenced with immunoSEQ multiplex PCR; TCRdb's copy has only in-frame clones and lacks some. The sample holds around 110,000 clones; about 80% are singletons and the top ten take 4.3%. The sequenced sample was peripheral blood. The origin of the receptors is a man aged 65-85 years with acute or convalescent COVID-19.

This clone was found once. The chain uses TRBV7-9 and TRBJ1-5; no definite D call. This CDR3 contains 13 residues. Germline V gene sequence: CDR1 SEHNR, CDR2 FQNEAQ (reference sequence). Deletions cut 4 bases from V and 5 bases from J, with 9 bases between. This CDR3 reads CASSSLRDQPQHF. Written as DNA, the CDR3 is TGTGCCAGCAGCTCTCTAAGAGATCAGCCCCAGCATTTT. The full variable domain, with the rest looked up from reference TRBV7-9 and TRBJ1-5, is DTGVSQNPRHKITKRGQNVTFRCDPISEHNRLYWYRQTLGQGPEFLTYFQNEAQLEKSRLLSDRFSAERPKGSFSTLEIQRTEQGDSAMYLCASSSLRDQPQHFGDGTRLSIL.

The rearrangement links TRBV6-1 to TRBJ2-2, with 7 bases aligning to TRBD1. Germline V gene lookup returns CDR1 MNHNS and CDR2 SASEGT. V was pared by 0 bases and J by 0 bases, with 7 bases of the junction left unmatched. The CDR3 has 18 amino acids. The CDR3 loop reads CASSEAWGQRANTGELFF. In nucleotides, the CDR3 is TGTGCCAGCAGTGAAGCGTGGGGACAGAGAGCGAACACCGGGGAGCTGTTTTTT.

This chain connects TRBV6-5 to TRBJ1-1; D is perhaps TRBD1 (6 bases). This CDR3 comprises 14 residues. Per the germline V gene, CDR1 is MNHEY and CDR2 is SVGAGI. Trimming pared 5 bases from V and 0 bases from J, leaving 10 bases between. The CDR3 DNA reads TGTGCCAGCAGTACAGGGATTATGAACACTGAAGCTTTCTTT. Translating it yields CASSTGIMNTEAFF.

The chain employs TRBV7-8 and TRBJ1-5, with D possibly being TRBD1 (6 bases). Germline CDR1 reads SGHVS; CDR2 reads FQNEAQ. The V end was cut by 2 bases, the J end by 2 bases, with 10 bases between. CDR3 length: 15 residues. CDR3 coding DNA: TGTGCCAGCAGCTTATCAGGGGATCGCAATCAGCCCCAGCATTTT. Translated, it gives CASSLSGDRNQPQHF. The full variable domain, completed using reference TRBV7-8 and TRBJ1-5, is GAGVSQSPRYKVAKRGQDVALRCDPISGHVSLFWYQQALGQGPEFLTYFQNEAQLDKSGLPSDRFFAERPEGSVSTLKIQRTQQEDSAVYLCASSLSGDRNQPQHFGDGTRLSIL.

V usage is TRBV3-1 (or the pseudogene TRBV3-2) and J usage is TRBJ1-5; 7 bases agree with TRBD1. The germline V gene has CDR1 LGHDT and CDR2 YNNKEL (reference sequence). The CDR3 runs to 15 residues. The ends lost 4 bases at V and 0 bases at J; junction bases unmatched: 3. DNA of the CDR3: TGTGCCAGCAGCCCGACAGGGTATAGCAATCAGCCCCAGCATTTT. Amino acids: CASSPTGYSNQPQHF.

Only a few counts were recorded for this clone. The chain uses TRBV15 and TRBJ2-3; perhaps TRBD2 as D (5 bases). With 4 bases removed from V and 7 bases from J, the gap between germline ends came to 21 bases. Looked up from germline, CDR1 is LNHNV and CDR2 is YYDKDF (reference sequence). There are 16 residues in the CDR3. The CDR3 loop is CATSIGGLNRGNTQYF. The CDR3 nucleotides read TGTGCCACCAGCATTGGAGGACTCAACCGGGGAAATACGCAGTATTTT.

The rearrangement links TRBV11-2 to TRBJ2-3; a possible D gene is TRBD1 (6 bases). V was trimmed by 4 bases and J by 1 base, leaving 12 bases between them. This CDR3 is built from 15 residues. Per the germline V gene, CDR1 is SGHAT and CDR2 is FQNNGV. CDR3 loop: CASSSRAGGTDTQYF. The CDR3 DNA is TGTGCCAGCAGCTCTCGGGCAGGGGGCACAGATACGCAGTATTTT.

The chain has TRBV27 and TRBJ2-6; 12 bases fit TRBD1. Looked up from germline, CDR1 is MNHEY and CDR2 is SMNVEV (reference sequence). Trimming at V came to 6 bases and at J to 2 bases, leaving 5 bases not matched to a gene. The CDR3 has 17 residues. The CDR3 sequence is CASSRGQGAAGANVLTF. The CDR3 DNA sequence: TGTGCCAGCAGCAGGGGACAGGGGGCGGCTGGGGCCAACGTCCTGACTTTC. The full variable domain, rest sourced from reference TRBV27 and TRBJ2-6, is EAQVTQNPRYLITVTGKKLTVTCSQNMNHEYMSWYRQDPGLGLRQIYYSMNVEVTDKGDVPEGYKVSRKEKRNFPLILESPSPNQTSLYFCASSRGQGAAGANVLTFGAGSRLTVL.

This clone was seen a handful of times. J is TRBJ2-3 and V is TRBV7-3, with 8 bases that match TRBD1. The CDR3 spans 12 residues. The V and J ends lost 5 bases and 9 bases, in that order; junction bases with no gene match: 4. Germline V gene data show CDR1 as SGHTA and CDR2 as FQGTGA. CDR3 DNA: TGTGCCAGCAGCCTACAGGGGGAAACGCAGTATTTT. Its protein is CASSLQGETQYF. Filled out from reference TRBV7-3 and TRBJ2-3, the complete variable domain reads GAGVSQTPSNKVTEKGKYVELRCDPISGHTALYWYRQSLGQGPEFLIYFQGTGAADDSGLPNDRFFAVRPEGSVSTLKIQRTERGDSAVYLCASSLQGETQYFGPGTRLTVL.

The CDR3 region has the DNA TGTGCCAGCAGCCCCACCCTAGGGCAGGGAGGATATGGCTACACCTTC. It codes for CASSPTLGQGGYGYTF. This rearrangement joins TRBV5-8 to TRBJ1-2; D perhaps matches TRBD1 (5 bases). This CDR3 region has 16 residues. Germline V lookup: CDR1 SGHTS, CDR2 YDEGEE. The V end was cut by 4 bases, the J end by 5 bases, with 21 bases between.

The CDR3, as DNA: TGTGCCAGCAGTGGGGCAGGGGAACGAGAGACCCAGTACTTC. Translated: CASSGAGERETQYF. The chain combines TRBV2 with TRBJ2-5; D possibly corresponds to TRBD1 (6 bases). The V end was cut by 4 bases, the J end by 4 bases, with 13 bases between. Germline lookup yields CDR1 SNHLY and CDR2 FYNNEI. This CDR3 has 14 amino acids. Looking up the rest from reference TRBV2 and TRBJ2-5 gives the full variable domain: EPEVTQTPSHQVTQMGQEVILRCVPISNHLYFYWYRQILGQKVEFLVSFYNNEISEKSEIFDDQFSVERPDGSNFTLKIRSTKLEDSAMYFCASSGAGERETQYFGPGTRLLVL.

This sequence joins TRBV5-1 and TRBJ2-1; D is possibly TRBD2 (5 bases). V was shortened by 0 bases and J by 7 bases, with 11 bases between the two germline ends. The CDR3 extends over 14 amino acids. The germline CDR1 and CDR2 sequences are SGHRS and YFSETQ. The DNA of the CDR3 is TGCGCCAGCAGCTTGGGGCCGACGGGGAATGAGCAGTTCTTC. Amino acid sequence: CASSLGPTGNEQFF.

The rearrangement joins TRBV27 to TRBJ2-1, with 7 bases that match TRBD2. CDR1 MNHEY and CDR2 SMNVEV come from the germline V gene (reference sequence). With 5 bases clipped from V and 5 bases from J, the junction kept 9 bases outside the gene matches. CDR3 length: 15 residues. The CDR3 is CASSPSGLVHNEQFF. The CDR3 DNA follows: TGTGCCAGCAGTCCTTCTGGACTAGTGCACAATGAGCAGTTCTTC.

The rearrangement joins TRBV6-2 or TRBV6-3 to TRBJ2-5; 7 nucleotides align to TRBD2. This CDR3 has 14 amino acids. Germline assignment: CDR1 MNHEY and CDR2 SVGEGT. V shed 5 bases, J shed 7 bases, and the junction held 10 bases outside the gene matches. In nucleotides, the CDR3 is TGTGCCAGCAGTACCTCCGGGACTACGGGGACCCAGTACTTC. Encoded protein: CASSTSGTTGTQYF.

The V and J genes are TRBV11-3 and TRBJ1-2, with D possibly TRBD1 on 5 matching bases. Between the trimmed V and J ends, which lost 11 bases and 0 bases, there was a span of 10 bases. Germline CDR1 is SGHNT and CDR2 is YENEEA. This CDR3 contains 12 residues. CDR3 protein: CAGGVSNYGYTF. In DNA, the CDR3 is TGTGCCGGAGGGGTCTCTAACTATGGCTACACCTTC. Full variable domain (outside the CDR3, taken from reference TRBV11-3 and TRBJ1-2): EAGVVQSPRYKIIEKKQPVAFWCNPISGHNTLYWYLQNLGQGPELLIRYENEEAVDDSQLPKDRFSAERLKGVDSTLKIQPAELGDSAVYLCAGGVSNYGYTFGSGTRLTVV.

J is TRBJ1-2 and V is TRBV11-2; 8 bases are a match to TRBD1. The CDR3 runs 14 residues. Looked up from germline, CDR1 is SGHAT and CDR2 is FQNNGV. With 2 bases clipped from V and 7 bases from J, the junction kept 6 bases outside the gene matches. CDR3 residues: CASSLNDRGTGYTF. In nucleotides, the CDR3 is TGTGCCAGCAGCTTAAATGACAGGGGTACTGGCTACACCTTC.

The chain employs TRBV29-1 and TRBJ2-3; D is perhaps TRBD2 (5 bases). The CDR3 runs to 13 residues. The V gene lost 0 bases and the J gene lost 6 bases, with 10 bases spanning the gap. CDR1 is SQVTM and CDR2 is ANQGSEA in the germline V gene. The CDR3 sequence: CSVEDRIADTQYF. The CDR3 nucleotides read TGCAGCGTTGAAGATCGTATAGCGGATACGCAGTATTTT.

This CDR3 is CATALGQENIQYF. The CDR3 region has the DNA TGTGCCACCGCCCTCGGACAGGAAAACATTCAGTACTTC. V usage is TRBV19 and J usage is TRBJ2-4, with TRBD1 identical over 7 bases. Trimming removed 10 bases from V and 5 bases from J; junction bases left unmatched: 8. The CDR3 has 13 residues. Germline loops: CDR1 LNHDA, CDR2 SQIVND (reference sequence).

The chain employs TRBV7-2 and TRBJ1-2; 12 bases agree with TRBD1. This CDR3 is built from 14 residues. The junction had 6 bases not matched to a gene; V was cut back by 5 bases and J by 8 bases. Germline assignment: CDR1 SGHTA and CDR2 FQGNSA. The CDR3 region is CASSPGQGAQGYTF. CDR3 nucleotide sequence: TGTGCCAGCAGCCCGGGACAGGGGGCGCAGGGCTACACCTTC.

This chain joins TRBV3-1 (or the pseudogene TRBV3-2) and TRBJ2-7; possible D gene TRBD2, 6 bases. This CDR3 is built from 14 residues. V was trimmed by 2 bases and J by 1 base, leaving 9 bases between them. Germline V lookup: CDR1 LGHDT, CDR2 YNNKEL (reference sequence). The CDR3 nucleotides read TGTGCCAGCAGCCAACCGGGAGTTTCCTACGAGCAGTACTTC. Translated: CASSQPGVSYEQYF.

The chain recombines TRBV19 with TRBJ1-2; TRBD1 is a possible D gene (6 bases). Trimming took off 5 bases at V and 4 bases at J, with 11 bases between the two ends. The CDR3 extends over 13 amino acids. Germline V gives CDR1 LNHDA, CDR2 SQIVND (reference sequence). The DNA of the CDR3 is TGTGCCAGTAGTCAACAGGGTTCCTATGGCTACACCTTC. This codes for CASSQQGSYGYTF.

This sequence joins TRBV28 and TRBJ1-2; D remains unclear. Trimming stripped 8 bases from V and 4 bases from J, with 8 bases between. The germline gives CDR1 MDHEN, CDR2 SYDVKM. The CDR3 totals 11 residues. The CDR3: CASHFSYGYTF. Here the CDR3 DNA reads TGTGCCAGCCACTTCTCCTATGGCTACACCTTC.

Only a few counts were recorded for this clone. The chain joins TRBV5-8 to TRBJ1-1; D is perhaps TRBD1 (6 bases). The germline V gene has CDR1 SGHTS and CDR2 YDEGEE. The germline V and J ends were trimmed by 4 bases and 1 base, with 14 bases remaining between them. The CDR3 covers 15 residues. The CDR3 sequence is CASSRGFGPNTEAFF. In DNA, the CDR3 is TGTGCCAGCAGCAGGGGGTTTGGTCCGAACACTGAAGCTTTCTTT.

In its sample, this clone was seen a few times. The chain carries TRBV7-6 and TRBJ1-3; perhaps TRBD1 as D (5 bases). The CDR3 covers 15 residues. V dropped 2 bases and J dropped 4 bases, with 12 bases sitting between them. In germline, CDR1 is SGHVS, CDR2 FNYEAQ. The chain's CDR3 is CASSLLGGVGNTIYF. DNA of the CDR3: TGTGCCAGCAGCTTACTCGGAGGGGTAGGAAACACCATATATTTT.

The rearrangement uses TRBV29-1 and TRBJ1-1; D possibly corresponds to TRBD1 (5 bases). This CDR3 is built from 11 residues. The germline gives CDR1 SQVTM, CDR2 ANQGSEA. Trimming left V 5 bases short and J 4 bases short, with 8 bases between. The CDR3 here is CSVRGSTEAFF. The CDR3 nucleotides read TGCAGCGTTCGGGGGAGCACTGAAGCTTTCTTT.

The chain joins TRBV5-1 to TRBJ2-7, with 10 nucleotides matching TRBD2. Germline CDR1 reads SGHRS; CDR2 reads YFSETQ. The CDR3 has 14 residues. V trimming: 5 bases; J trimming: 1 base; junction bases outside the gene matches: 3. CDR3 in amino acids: CASRVTSGSYEQYF. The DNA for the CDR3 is TGCGCCAGCAGAGTGACTAGCGGGTCCTACGAGCAGTACTTC.

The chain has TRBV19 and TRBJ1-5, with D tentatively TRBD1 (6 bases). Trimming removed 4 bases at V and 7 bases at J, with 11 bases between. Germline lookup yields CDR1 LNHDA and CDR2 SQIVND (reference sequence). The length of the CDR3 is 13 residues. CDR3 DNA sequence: TGTGCCAGTAGTACACAGGGACACCAGCCCCAGCATTTT. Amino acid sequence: CASSTQGHQPQHF.

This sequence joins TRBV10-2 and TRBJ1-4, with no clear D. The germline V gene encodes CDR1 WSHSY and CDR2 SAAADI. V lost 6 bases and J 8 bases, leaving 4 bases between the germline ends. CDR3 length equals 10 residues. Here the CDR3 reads CASRSEKLFF. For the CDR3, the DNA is TGCGCCAGCAGATCAGAAAAACTGTTTTTT.

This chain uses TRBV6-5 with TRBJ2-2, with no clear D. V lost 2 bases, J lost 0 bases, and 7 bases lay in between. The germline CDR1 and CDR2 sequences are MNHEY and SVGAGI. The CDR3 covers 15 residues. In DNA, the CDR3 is TGTGCCAGCAGTTACAACAGTCCGAACACCGGGGAGCTGTTTTTT. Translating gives CASSYNSPNTGELFF.

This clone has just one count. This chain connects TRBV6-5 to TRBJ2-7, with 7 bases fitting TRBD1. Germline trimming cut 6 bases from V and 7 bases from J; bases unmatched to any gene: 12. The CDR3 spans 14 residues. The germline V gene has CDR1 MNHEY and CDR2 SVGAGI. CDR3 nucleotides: TGTGCCAGCAGACCTGACAGGGTAGGGTCGGAGCAGTACTTC. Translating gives CASRPDRVGSEQYF.